Below, 17 T cell receptor beta chains from the same sample are listed, as sequenced in a study of CD8 T cells in acute hepatitis C reinfection. TCRdb's table, derived via immunoSEQ multiplex PCR, lists solely in-frame clones and lacks some. The table has approximately 40,000 clones, roughly 88% seen once. Sample time point: naive CD8 control sorted from an acute-time-point sample. Sequenced input: naive CD8+ T cells from PBMCs. The receptors stem from a woman between 18 and 29 years old who spontaneously cleared hepatitis C infection.

The chain's CDR3 is CASSPGVPAPYEQYF. The CDR3 DNA reads as TGTGCCAGCAGCCCCGGGGTCCCGGCGCCCTACGAGCAGTACTTC. The chain recombines TRBV9 with TRBJ2-7; maybe TRBD2 (5 bases). V lost 4 bases and J 2 bases, leaving 16 bases between the germline ends. The CDR3 spans 15 residues. The germline V gene encodes CDR1 SGDLS and CDR2 YYNGEE.

This clone has just a few counts. The V gene is TRBV27, the J gene TRBJ1-2; 9 bases line up with TRBD1. The CDR3 is made up of 15 amino acids. V gave up 2 bases and J gave up 4 bases; unmatched junction bases: 5. CDR1 is MNHEY and CDR2 is SMNVEV in the germline V gene (reference sequence). CDR3 loop: CASSLIGTGSYGYTF. For the CDR3, the DNA is TGTGCCAGCAGTTTAATCGGGACAGGGTCCTATGGCTACACCTTC.

Details on this clone: The sample carries other DNA sequences with the same CDR3. CDR3 protein: CASSVKQDMNTEAFF. The DNA of the CDR3 is TGTGCCAGCAGTGTCAAACAGGACATGAACACTGAAGCTTTCTTT. The rearrangement joins TRBV27 to TRBJ1-1; tentative D call: TRBD1 (5 bases). CDR3 length equals 15 residues. Germline V gene sequence: CDR1 MNHEY, CDR2 SMNVEV (reference sequence). V was trimmed by 5 bases and J by 0 bases, leaving 13 bases between them.

V and J are TRBV13 and TRBJ2-1; D gene unclear. Germline V gives CDR1 PRHDT, CDR2 FYEKMQ (reference sequence). This CDR3 region has 15 residues. The V end lost 5 bases, the J end lost 4 bases, and 15 bases lay between the germline ends. CDR3 sequence reads: CASSNVPDSYNEQFF. The CDR3 DNA follows: TGTGCCAGCAGCAACGTGCCAGATTCGTACAATGAGCAGTTCTTC.

This chain joins TRBV15 and TRBJ1-1; D is undetermined. The CDR3 is 15 amino acids. V shed 3 bases and J shed 0 bases, with 11 bases lying between them. CDR1 and CDR2 (germline): LNHNV, YYDKDF (reference sequence). CDR3 region: CATSSRGSMNTEAFF. CDR3 in DNA: TGTGCCACCAGCAGTCGAGGCAGCATGAACACTGAAGCTTTCTTT. The full variable domain, rest sourced from reference TRBV15 and TRBJ1-1, is DAMVIQNPRYQVTQFGKPVTLSCSQTLNHNVMYWYQQKSSQAPKLLFHYYDKDFNNEADTPDNFQSRRPNTSFCFLDIRSPGLGDTAMYLCATSSRGSMNTEAFFGQGTRLTVV.

In its sample, this clone was seen once. The chain has TRBV9 and TRBJ1-1, with D tentatively TRBD1 (6 bases). The V end was cut by 3 bases, the J end by 1 base, with 19 bases between. The V gene's germline CDR1 is SGDLS and CDR2 YYNGEE. The CDR3 consists of 17 residues. This CDR3 reads CASSASDRPTKNTEAFF. In nucleotides, the CDR3 is TGTGCCAGCAGCGCGTCGGACAGACCTACTAAGAACACTGAAGCTTTCTTT.

The chain is built from TRBV25-1 and TRBJ2-7; possibly TRBD2 for D (6 bases). V was trimmed by 5 bases and J by 4 bases, leaving 12 bases between them. CDR1 and CDR2 from the germline V gene are MGHDK and SYGVNS. This CDR3 has 13 amino acids. The CDR3 nucleotides read TGTGCCAGCAGTTACGGGAGTGGGTACGAGCAGTACTTC. Its translation: CASSYGSGYEQYF.

This clone has just one count. The chain uses TRBV9 and TRBJ2-2, with 9 bases identical to TRBD1. The CDR3 is 16 residues long. CDR1 and CDR2 from the germline V gene are SGDLS and YYNGEE. Trimming took 3 bases from V and 1 from J; bases not matched to a gene: 4. The CDR3 region is CASSDEGQGNTGELFF. CDR3 sequence (DNA): TGTGCCAGCAGCGATGAGGGACAGGGGAACACCGGGGAGCTGTTTTTT.

Only one count was recorded for this clone. This CDR3 reads CASSRRTSYEQYF. The CDR3, as DNA: TGTGCCAGCAGTCGCAGAACCTCCTACGAGCAGTACTTC. The J gene is TRBJ2-7, the V gene TRBV27; D uncertain. V lost 5 bases and J 0 bases, leaving 8 bases between the germline ends. CDR1 is MNHEY, CDR2 SMNVEV, per germline (reference sequence). The CDR3 has 13 residues.

The genes are TRBV5-6 and TRBJ2-7; D may be TRBD1 (6 bases). The CDR3 loop spans 14 amino acids. Deletions cut 2 bases from V and 3 bases from J, with 12 bases between. Germline CDR1 and CDR2: SGHDT and YYEEEE. CDR3 loop: CASSFSGAIYEQYF. The CDR3 DNA follows: TGTGCCAGCAGCTTCTCAGGGGCCATCTACGAGCAGTACTTC. Full variable domain (remainder filled in from reference TRBV5-6 and TRBJ2-7): DAGVTQSPTHLIKTRGQQVTLRCSPKSGHDTVSWYQQALGQGPQFIFQYYEEEERQRGNFPDRFSGHQFPNYSSELNVNALLLGDSALYLCASSFSGAIYEQYFGPGTRLTVT.

The rearrangement uses TRBV14 and TRBJ2-1; D may be TRBD1 or TRBD2 (5 bases each). The CDR3 runs to 16 residues. V lost 6 bases, J lost 7 bases, and 22 bases lay in between. Germline V gene lookup returns CDR1 SGHDN and CDR2 FVKESK. CDR3 in DNA: TGTGCCAGCAGTTCGACCGGGACCTACTTGTGGAATGAGCAGTTCTTC. It is translated as CASSSTGTYLWNEQFF.

The chain combines TRBV21-1 with TRBJ2-2; no check of the table's D call, TRBD1, against the DNA was made. TRBV21-1 is classified as a pseudogene. The CDR3 consists of 15 residues. The CDR3 DNA sequence: TGTGCCAGCAGCAAAATATTACAGGGGACCGGGGAGCTGTTTTTT. Its protein product is CASSKILQGTGELFF.

The V gene is TRBV10-3, the J gene TRBJ2-5; the D is unclear. The V gene's germline CDR1 is ENHRY and CDR2 SYGVKD. V gave up 4 bases and J gave up 3 bases, with 6 bases separating them. The CDR3 covers 12 residues. CDR3 protein: CAISAKEETQYF. The CDR3 DNA sequence: TGTGCCATCAGTGCAAAGGAAGAGACCCAGTACTTC.

This sequence joins TRBV25-1 and TRBJ2-5; D is ambiguous. CDR3 length: 14 residues. The V and J ends lost 2 bases and 2 bases respectively, with 9 bases between them. From germline, CDR1 is MGHDK and CDR2 SYGVNS. CDR3 DNA sequence: TGTGCCAGCAGTGAAACTGTTAAACAAGAGACCCAGTACTTC. Protein: CASSETVKQETQYF.

This clone was seen once. The chain recombines TRBV13 with TRBJ2-1, with D perhaps matching TRBD2 (5 bases). Germline V gene data show CDR1 as PRHDT and CDR2 as FYEKMQ (reference sequence). V lost 1 base, J lost 6 bases, and 10 bases lay in between. The CDR3 runs 14 residues. The CDR3 nucleotides are TGTGCCAGCAGCTTAGCCCAAACTAGCAATGAGCAGTTCTTC. Amino acid sequence: CASSLAQTSNEQFF.

V usage is TRBV7-3 and J usage is TRBJ2-2, with D maybe TRBD2 (5 bases). Trimming pared 8 bases from V and 0 bases from J, leaving 10 bases between. Germline CDR1 SGHTA, CDR2 FQGTGA. This CDR3 is built from 14 residues. In DNA, the CDR3 is TGTGCCAGCGCGGGTACAGCGAACACCGGGGAGCTGTTTTTT. This sequence encodes CASAGTANTGELFF.

The rearrangement uses TRBV11-2 and TRBJ2-3, with 8 bases lining up with TRBD2. CDR3 length equals 17 residues. Germline CDR1 SGHAT, CDR2 FQNNGV. V dropped 2 bases and J dropped 3; count of bases not matched to a gene: 10. The CDR3 DNA reads as TGTGCCAGCAGCTTAACCGTAGCGGGGTGGGAAACAGATACGCAGTATTTT. This encodes CASSLTVAGWETDTQYF.